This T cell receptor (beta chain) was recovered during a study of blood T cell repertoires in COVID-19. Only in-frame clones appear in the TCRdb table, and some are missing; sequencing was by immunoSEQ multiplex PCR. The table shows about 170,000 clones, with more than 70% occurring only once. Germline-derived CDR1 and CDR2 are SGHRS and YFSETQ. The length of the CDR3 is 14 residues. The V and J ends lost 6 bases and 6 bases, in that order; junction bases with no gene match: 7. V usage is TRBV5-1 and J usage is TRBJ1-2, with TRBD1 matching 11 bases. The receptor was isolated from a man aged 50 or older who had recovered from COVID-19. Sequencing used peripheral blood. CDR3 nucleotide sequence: TGCGCCAGCAAGGGACAGGGGGAGTTCGATGGCTACACCTTC. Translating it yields CASKGQGEFDGYTF.